This T cell receptor beta chain was profiled in a study of identifying expanded T cells in peripheral blood. Produced via immunoSEQ multiplex PCR; TCRdb's table is partial and in-frame only. Of some 77,000 clones detected, 85% to 90% appear once; the ten largest clones hold 19%. Germline V gives CDR1 GTSNPN, CDR2 SVGIG (reference sequence). Trimming removed 0 bases from V and 1 base from J, with 9 bases in between. The CDR3 sequence is 14 residues long. The receptor was isolated from a person between 18 and 75 years old in good health. The sample consisted of blood. The chain recombines TRBV30 with TRBJ1-1; D call uncertain. Here the CDR3 reads CAWSVGRGNTEAFF. In nucleotides, the CDR3 is TGTGCCTGGAGTGTCGGGCGGGGGAACACTGAAGCTTTCTTT.